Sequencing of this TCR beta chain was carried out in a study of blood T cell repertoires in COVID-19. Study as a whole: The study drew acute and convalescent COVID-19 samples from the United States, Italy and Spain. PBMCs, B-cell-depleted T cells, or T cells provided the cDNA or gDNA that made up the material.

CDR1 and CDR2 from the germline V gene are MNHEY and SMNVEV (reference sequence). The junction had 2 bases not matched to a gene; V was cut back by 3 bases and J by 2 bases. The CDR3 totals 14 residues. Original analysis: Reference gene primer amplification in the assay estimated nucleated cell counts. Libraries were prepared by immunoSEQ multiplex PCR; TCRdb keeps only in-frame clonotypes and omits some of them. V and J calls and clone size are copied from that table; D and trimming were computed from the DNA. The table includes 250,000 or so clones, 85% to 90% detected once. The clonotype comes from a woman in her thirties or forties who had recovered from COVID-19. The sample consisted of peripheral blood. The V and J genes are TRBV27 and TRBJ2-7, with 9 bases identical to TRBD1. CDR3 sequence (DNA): TGTGCCAGCAGTTTCCGGACAGGGGCCTACGAGCAGTACTTC. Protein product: CASSFRTGAYEQYF.